This T cell receptor beta chain is from a study of blood T cell repertoires in COVID-19. The CDR3 is made up of 12 amino acids. The J segment lost 11 bases and the V segment lost 4 bases, leaving 9 bases of the junction unmatched. Germline values: CDR1 DFQATT, CDR2 SNEGSKA (reference sequence). TCRdb's table, derived via immunoSEQ multiplex PCR, lists solely in-frame clones and lacks some. The sample yields approximately 13,000 clones, 73% seen once. V usage is TRBV20-1 and J usage is TRBJ1-1, with 8 bases matching TRBD1. The receptor's source is a boy between 2 and 10 years old with active or convalescent COVID-19. The sample comprised peripheral blood. CDR3 sequence (DNA): TGCAGTGCTAATGACAGGGGAGGGATGGCTTTCTTT. Amino acids: CSANDRGGMAFF.